Described below is a single T cell receptor beta chain sequence and its context. This CDR3 spans 14 amino acids. Per germline, CDR1 SGHTA and CDR2 FQGNSA. Trimming left V 5 bases short and J 11 bases short, with 22 bases between. Genomic DNA was employed as the template in profiling TCR beta VDJ and CDR3. TCRdb reanalysed the reads using MiXCR and keeps one entry per CDR3 protein. The sample has just over 400,000 distinct CDR3 sequences; 60% to 80% are singletons. This entry belongs to a study of CD8+CD57+ T cells in acquired aplastic anemia. Specimen: sorted CD4+, CD8+, or CD8+CD57+ T cells (not recorded which) from PBMCs. The chain is built from TRBV7-2 and TRBJ2-7; D may be TRBD1 (6 bases). The TCR sequence derives from a human donor in good health, serving as a control. CDR3 in amino acids: CASSRVLWDTQEYF. CDR3 nucleotide sequence: TGTGCCAGCAGCAGAGTTCTCTGGGACACGCAGGAGTACTTC.